A single sample gave rise to the 31 T cell receptor beta chains below, sequenced in a study of T cell responses to AZD1222 COVID-19 vaccine. Libraries were prepared by immunoSEQ multiplex PCR; TCRdb keeps only in-frame clonotypes and omits some of them. The data contain approximately 180,000 clones, approximately 88% of them seen just once; the ten biggest clones take up under 2%. The source material was peripheral blood, sampled on day 0 of AZD1222 vaccination. All receptors come from an adult in good health.

V and J are TRBV5-5 and TRBJ2-2; 11 bases agree with TRBD1. CDR3 length: 15 residues. After removal of 3 bases from V and 5 bases from J, the junction contained 3 bases not matched to a gene. Germline V CDR1 and CDR2: SGHKS, YYEKEE (reference sequence). The CDR3 region is CASSWGQGVTGELFF. CDR3 bases: TGTGCCAGCAGCTGGGGACAGGGGGTGACCGGGGAGCTGTTTTTT.

The J gene is TRBJ2-2, the V gene TRBV5-6; 7 nucleotides align to TRBD1. The germline V gene encodes CDR1 SGHDT and CDR2 YYEEEE. The junction had 2 bases not matched to a gene; V was cut back by 3 bases and J by 0 bases. The CDR3 runs to 15 residues. The CDR3 DNA sequence: TGTGCCAGCAGCTACAGGGGCACGAACACCGGGGAGCTGTTTTTT. Its translation is CASSYRGTNTGELFF.

The chain uses TRBV7-2 and TRBJ2-1, with TRBD2 identical over 9 bases. Germline V CDR1 and CDR2: SGHTA, FQGNSA. With V trimmed by 4 bases and J by 3 bases, 7 bases remained unmatched. This CDR3 contains 16 residues. The CDR3 sequence: CASSSGGRAGYNEQFF. In DNA form, the CDR3 reads TGTGCCAGCAGCTCCGGCGGGAGGGCCGGCTACAATGAGCAGTTCTTC.

The gene calls are TRBV2 and TRBJ1-1; D gene unclear. Germline V gene sequence: CDR1 SNHLY, CDR2 FYNNEI. V was clipped by 1 base and J by 4 bases, with 10 bases between them. The CDR3 contains 14 residues. The CDR3 DNA follows: TGTGCCAGCAGTGAAGTGACCTTGGGCACTGAAGCTTTCTTT. It yields the protein CASSEVTLGTEAFF.

The V gene is TRBV5-1, the J gene TRBJ2-2, with 9 bases identical to TRBD1. Germline values: CDR1 SGHRS, CDR2 YFSETQ. With V trimmed by 2 bases and J by 4 bases, 6 bases remained unmatched. The CDR3 length is 16 residues. CDR3 nucleotide sequence: TGCGCCAGCAGCTTAAGGACAGGGGTGACCACCGGGGAGCTGTTTTTT. Translated, it gives CASSLRTGVTTGELFF. Complete variable domain (other parts from reference TRBV5-1 and TRBJ2-2): KAGVTQTPRYLIKTRGQQVTLSCSPISGHRSVSWYQQTPGQGLQFLFEYFSETQRNKGNFPGRFSGRQFSNSRSEMNVSTLELGDSALYLCASSLRTGVTTGELFFGEGSRLTVL.

The CDR3 region has the DNA TGTGCCAGCAGCCTGGCAACCCGTTTCGATTCACCCCTCCACTTT. Translating gives CASSLATRFDSPLHF. This sequence joins TRBV5-6 and TRBJ1-6; D gene ambiguous. The CDR3 sequence is 15 residues long. The germline V and J ends were trimmed by 4 bases and 8 bases, with 16 bases remaining between them. Germline CDR1 and CDR2: SGHDT and YYEEEE.

The gene calls are TRBV19 and TRBJ1-1; no firm D call. V was clipped by 5 bases and J by 1 base, with 8 bases between them. Germline V lookup: CDR1 LNHDA, CDR2 SQIVND (reference sequence). The CDR3 contains 13 residues. Written as DNA, the CDR3 is TGTGCCAGTAGTCTCTCAGCGAACACTGAAGCTTTCTTT. It translates to CASSLSANTEAFF.

The table lists this clone with a few counts. The J gene is TRBJ1-2, the V gene TRBV4-1, with D unclear. Germline V gene sequence: CDR1 MGHRA, CDR2 YSYEKL. The CDR3 runs 17 residues. V shed 1 base and J shed 6 bases, with 21 bases lying between them. CDR3 nucleotides: TGCGCCAGCAGCCAAGGCCGGGATCGGGAGCTTAAGGATGGCTACACCTTC. This codes for CASSQGRDRELKDGYTF.

This chain links TRBV28 with TRBJ1-4; D is undetermined. The CDR3 runs 15 residues. Looked up from germline, CDR1 is MDHEN and CDR2 is SYDVKM. V was pared by 5 bases and J by 8 bases, with 18 bases between. This CDR3 is CASSLRGPAGEKLFF. The DNA for the CDR3 is TGTGCCAGCAGTCTCAGAGGTCCCGCTGGGGAAAAACTGTTTTTT.

V and J are TRBV27 and TRBJ1-2; 10 nucleotides agree with TRBD1. This CDR3 has 14 amino acids. Germline values: CDR1 MNHEY, CDR2 SMNVEV (reference sequence). The V and J ends lost 7 bases and 6 bases, in that order; junction bases with no gene match: 8. CDR3 in amino acids: CASTRQGAGDGYTF. The CDR3 nucleotides are TGTGCCAGCACAAGACAGGGGGCAGGGGATGGCTACACCTTC.

The chain combines TRBV10-3 with TRBJ1-1, with TRBD1 matching 7 bases. Germline CDR1 and CDR2: ENHRY and SYGVKD. J lost 0 bases, V lost 3 bases, and 4 bases had no gene match. The CDR3 runs 15 residues. In DNA form, the CDR3 reads TGTGCCATCAGTGATACAGGGGCCATGAACACTGAAGCTTTCTTT. Translating gives CAISDTGAMNTEAFF.

The chain has TRBV12-3 or TRBV12-4 and TRBJ2-2; D is possibly TRBD1 (5 bases). The CDR3 is 13 amino acids. With 5 bases removed from V and 3 bases from J, the gap between germline ends came to 7 bases. This chain's CDR3 is CASSPGYTGELFF. The CDR3 DNA is TGTGCCAGCAGTCCAGGGTACACCGGGGAGCTGTTTTTT.

The chain combines TRBV3-1 (or the pseudogene TRBV3-2) with TRBJ1-1; D is perhaps TRBD1 (5 bases). Between the trimmed V and J ends, which lost 0 bases and 4 bases, there was a span of 6 bases. The CDR3 totals 13 residues. Germline CDR1 and CDR2: LGHDT and YNNKEL (reference sequence). CDR3 amino acids: CASSQDRATEAFF. Written as DNA, the CDR3 is TGTGCCAGCAGCCAAGACAGGGCCACTGAAGCTTTCTTT.

The CDR3 region has the DNA TGTGCCAGCAGCGTTCAGAATCAGCCCCAGCATTTT. Translation: CASSVQNQPQHF. This sequence joins TRBV7-2 and TRBJ1-5; D ambiguous. The CDR3 length is 12 residues. In germline, CDR1 is SGHTA, CDR2 FQGNSA. The V end lost 5 bases, the J end lost 4 bases, and 6 bases lay between the germline ends.

The CDR3 sequence: CATKSLGTGELFF. CDR3 nucleotides: TGTGCCACAAAATCCTTAGGTACCGGGGAGCTGTTTTTT. The chain is built from TRBV6-5 and TRBJ2-2; D remains unclear. Germline CDR1 reads MNHEY; CDR2 reads SVGAGI. The CDR3 is 13 residues long. The V end lost 10 bases, the J end lost 5 bases, and 14 bases lay between the germline ends.

The chain has TRBV6-6 and TRBJ1-2, with 9 bases fitting TRBD1. This CDR3 region has 16 residues. Trimming took 5 bases from V and 1 from J; bases not matched to a gene: 8. CDR1 is MNHNY, CDR2 SVGAGI, per germline (reference sequence). The CDR3 reads CASSAEGTGYNYGYTF. In DNA, the CDR3 is TGTGCCAGCAGTGCCGAAGGGACAGGGTATAACTATGGCTACACCTTC.

This clone is a singleton in its sample. The J gene is TRBJ2-1, the V gene TRBV7-8; D call uncertain. V dropped 5 bases and J dropped 7 bases, with 6 bases sitting between them. CDR1 is SGHVS, CDR2 FQNEAQ, per germline. The CDR3 covers 11 residues. The CDR3 is CASSLFNEQFF. The CDR3 DNA reads as TGTGCCAGCAGCCTGTTTAATGAGCAGTTCTTC. The full variable domain, in which reference TRBV7-8 and TRBJ2-1 provide the parts outside the CDR3, is GAGVSQSPRYKVAKRGQDVALRCDPISGHVSLFWYQQALGQGPEFLTYFQNEAQLDKSGLPSDRFFAERPEGSVSTLKIQRTQQEDSAVYLCASSLFNEQFFGPGTRLTVL.

The chain combines TRBV30 with TRBJ1-2, with D unclear. Germline CDR1 is GTSNPN and CDR2 is SVGIG (reference sequence). Deletions cut 4 bases from V and 11 bases from J, with 17 bases between. The CDR3 length is 12 residues. The CDR3 DNA sequence: TGTGCCTGGAATTCTGGCGGGCTAACATACACCTTC. It encodes CAWNSGGLTYTF.

The V and J genes are TRBV12-3 or TRBV12-4 and TRBJ1-1; D not resolved. The CDR3 is 10 residues long. Trimming removed 3 bases at V and 7 bases at J, with 3 bases between. In DNA, the CDR3 is TGTGCCAGCAGTTTGGTTGAAGCTTTCTTT. Its protein is CASSLVEAFF.

There are a few counts of this clone. This rearrangement joins TRBV27 to TRBJ1-2, with TRBD1 as a possible D gene (5 bases). V lost 1 base and J lost 0, with 9 bases in between. The CDR3 is 15 amino acids. Per the germline V gene, CDR1 is MNHEY and CDR2 is SMNVEV (reference sequence). This CDR3 is CASSLFGRANYGYTF. The CDR3 DNA reads as TGTGCCAGCAGTTTATTCGGCAGGGCTAACTATGGCTACACCTTC.

This clone was detected only a few times. V and J are TRBV9 and TRBJ1-1, with 8 nucleotides matching TRBD1. The CDR3 totals 14 residues. J gave up 2 bases and V 5 bases, and 5 bases lay outside the gene matches. Germline V gene sequence: CDR1 SGDLS, CDR2 YYNGEE. The CDR3 spells CASRLGQGNTEAFF. DNA of the CDR3: TGTGCCAGCAGATTAGGACAGGGCAACACTGAAGCTTTCTTT.

The chain couples TRBV7-2 to TRBJ1-2; D possibly corresponds to TRBD1 (5 bases). Germline values: CDR1 SGHTA, CDR2 FQGNSA. This CDR3 has 14 residues. V gave up 1 base and J gave up 7 bases, with 13 bases separating them. The CDR3 region is CASSLGGDTVGYTF. CDR3 nucleotides: TGTGCCAGCAGCTTAGGAGGGGATACGGTTGGCTACACCTTC.

This chain connects TRBV5-1 to TRBJ2-1, with 10 nucleotides matching TRBD2. CDR3 length: 16 amino acids. CDR1 is SGHRS, CDR2 YFSETQ, per germline. Trimming removed 1 base from V and 5 bases from J; junction bases left unmatched: 6. CDR3 loop: CASSLNPGLANNEQFF. CDR3 in DNA: TGCGCCAGCAGCTTGAACCCGGGACTAGCGAACAATGAGCAGTTCTTC.

This sequence joins TRBV19 and TRBJ1-1; 7 bases fit TRBD1. The germline V gene encodes CDR1 LNHDA and CDR2 SQIVND (reference sequence). The CDR3 contains 16 residues. Trimming removed 4 bases from V and 0 bases from J; junction bases left unmatched: 8. The CDR3 reads CASSNRQGVVNTEAFF. As DNA, the CDR3 is TGTGCCAGTAGTAATCGACAGGGAGTAGTGAACACTGAAGCTTTCTTT.

This clone has a handful of counts. The J gene is TRBJ2-3, the V gene TRBV5-4; 8 nucleotides agree with TRBD1. The ends lost 0 bases at V and 1 base at J; junction bases unmatched: 4. The germline CDR1 and CDR2 sequences are SGHNT and YYREEE (reference sequence). The CDR3 consists of 16 residues. The CDR3 coding sequence is TGTGCCAGCAGCTTGGGGCTGGACAGGGGCACAGATACGCAGTATTTT. Protein sequence: CASSLGLDRGTDTQYF.

V and J are TRBV30 and TRBJ2-3; 7 bases are a match to TRBD1. This CDR3 has 15 residues. V trimming: 0 bases; J trimming: 2 bases; junction bases outside the gene matches: 5. Germline-derived CDR1 and CDR2 are GTSNPN and SVGIG (reference sequence). CDR3 DNA sequence: TGTGCCTGGAGTGTCCTCGGGACAGTCACAGATACGCAGTATTTT. Translation: CAWSVLGTVTDTQYF.

The rearrangement links TRBV5-4 to TRBJ2-5; a weak D match, TRBD2 (6 bases). The germline gives CDR1 SGHNT, CDR2 YYREEE (reference sequence). The V end was cut by 6 bases, the J end by 4 bases, with 19 bases between. The CDR3 runs 15 residues. The CDR3: CASTLGSGSLETQYF. The CDR3 coding sequence is TGTGCCAGCACCCTTGGGTCCGGGAGCCTAGAGACCCAGTACTTC.

This clone was seen a few times. This sequence joins TRBV6-5 and TRBJ1-2; D perhaps matches TRBD1 (5 bases). This CDR3 spans 13 amino acids. The germline CDR1 and CDR2 sequences are MNHEY and SVGAGI. V lost 6 bases to trimming and J lost 6 bases, with 14 bases between them. The CDR3, as DNA: TGTGCCAGCAGCCCCAGGGAGAAGAATGGCTACACCTTC. It translates to CASSPREKNGYTF.

The V gene is TRBV30, the J gene TRBJ2-3; the match to TRBD2 covers 9 bases. Trimming took 2 bases from V and 7 from J; bases not matched to a gene: 4. Germline V gives CDR1 GTSNPN, CDR2 SVGIG (reference sequence). The CDR3 has 13 amino acids. Here the CDR3 DNA reads TGTGCCTGGAGTCGGCGGGGGGGGAATACGCAGTATTTT. This codes for CAWSRRGGNTQYF.

This chain joins TRBV2 and TRBJ1-3; D is ambiguous. Per the germline V gene, CDR1 is SNHLY and CDR2 is FYNNEI. CDR3 length: 14 residues. Trimming removed 4 bases from V and 3 bases from J, with 10 bases in between. CDR3 amino acids: CASSAATVGNTIYF. The CDR3 DNA is TGTGCCAGCAGTGCCGCCACCGTTGGAAACACCATATATTTT.

This chain joins TRBV3-1 (or the pseudogene TRBV3-2) and TRBJ2-1; 8 positions agree with TRBD2. The germline gives CDR1 LGHDT, CDR2 YNNKEL (reference sequence). The CDR3 spans 16 residues. After removal of 1 base from V and 1 base from J, the junction contained 3 bases not matched to a gene. This CDR3 reads CASSQGAGVSYNEQFF. As DNA, the CDR3 is TGTGCCAGCAGCCAAGGAGCGGGGGTGTCCTACAATGAGCAGTTCTTC.